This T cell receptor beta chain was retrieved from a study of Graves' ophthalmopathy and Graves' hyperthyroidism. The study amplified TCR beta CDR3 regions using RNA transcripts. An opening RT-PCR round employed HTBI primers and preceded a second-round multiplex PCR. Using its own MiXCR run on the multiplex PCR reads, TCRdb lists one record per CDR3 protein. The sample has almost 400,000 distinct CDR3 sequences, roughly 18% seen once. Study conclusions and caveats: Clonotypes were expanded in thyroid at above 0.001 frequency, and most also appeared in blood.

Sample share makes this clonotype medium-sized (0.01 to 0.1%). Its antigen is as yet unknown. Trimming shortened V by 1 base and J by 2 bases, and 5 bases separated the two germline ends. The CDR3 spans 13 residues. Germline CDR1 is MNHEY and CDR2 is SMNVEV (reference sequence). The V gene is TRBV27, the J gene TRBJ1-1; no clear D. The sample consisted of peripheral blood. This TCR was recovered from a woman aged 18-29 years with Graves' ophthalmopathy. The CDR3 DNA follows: TGTGCCAGCAGTTTATACTCAAACACTGAAGCTTTCTTT. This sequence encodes CASSLYSNTEAFF.